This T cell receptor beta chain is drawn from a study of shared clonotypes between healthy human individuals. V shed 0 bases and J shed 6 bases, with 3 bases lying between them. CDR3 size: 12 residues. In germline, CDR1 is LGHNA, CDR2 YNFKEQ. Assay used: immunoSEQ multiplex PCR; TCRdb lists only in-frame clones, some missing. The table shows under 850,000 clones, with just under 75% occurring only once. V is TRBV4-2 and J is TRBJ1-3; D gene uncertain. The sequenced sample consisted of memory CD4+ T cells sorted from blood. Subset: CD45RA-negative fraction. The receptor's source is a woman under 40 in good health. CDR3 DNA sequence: TGTGCCAGCAGCCAAGAATTAAACACCATATATTTT. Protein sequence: CASSQELNTIYF.